These 12 T cell receptor beta chains were sequenced from one sample in a study of T cell responses to AZD1222 COVID-19 vaccine. Here immunoSEQ multiplex PCR was the method, and the copy in TCRdb shows in-frame clones only, minus some. The data hold about 120,000 clones, with roughly 87% observed a single time. Sequences were derived from peripheral blood, sampled on day 0 of AZD1222 vaccination. Receptors were obtained from an adult in good health.

The chain's CDR3 is CAISESSGYSNQPQHF. Here the CDR3 DNA reads TGTGCCATCAGTGAGTCGAGTGGGTACAGCAATCAGCCCCAGCATTTT. The J gene is TRBJ1-5, the V gene TRBV10-3, with D unresolved. Per the germline V gene, CDR1 is ENHRY and CDR2 is SYGVKD. The V and J ends lost 0 bases and 1 base respectively, with 10 bases between them. CDR3 length: 16 residues.

The genes are TRBV24-1 and TRBJ2-5, with D possibly being TRBD2 (7 bases). V was pared by 6 bases and J by 5 bases, with 12 bases between. The CDR3 consists of 13 residues. Germline assignment: CDR1 KGHDR and CDR2 SFDVKD. CDR3 region: CATSSGGVETQYF. In DNA, the CDR3 is TGTGCCACCAGTTCGGGGGGCGTGGAGACCCAGTACTTC.

The genes are TRBV25-1 and TRBJ1-1; 9 nucleotides match TRBD1. The CDR3 length is 15 residues. Germline trimming cut 4 bases from V and 6 bases from J; bases unmatched to any gene: 9. Germline V CDR1 and CDR2: MGHDK, SYGVNS. The CDR3 coding sequence is TGTGCCAGCAGTGCGCCCCGACAGGGGGGTTCTGAAGCTTTCTTT. As protein: CASSAPRQGGSEAFF.

This chain connects TRBV2 to TRBJ2-2; TRBD1 might be the D (7 bases). CDR1 and CDR2 (germline): SNHLY, FYNNEI. V lost 6 bases to trimming and J lost 11 bases, with 13 bases between them. This CDR3 has 12 amino acids. CDR3 in DNA: TGTGCCAGCAGAAGGACAGGACTAGAGCTGTTTTTT. It specifies CASRRTGLELFF.

The V gene is TRBV18, the J gene TRBJ1-1; 8 bases align to TRBD1. CDR1 is KGHSH, CDR2 LQKENI, per germline. V shed 1 base and J 7 bases; nucleotides not matched to a gene: 5. The CDR3 length is 14 residues. CDR3 loop: CASSPRTGTIEAFF. CDR3 coding DNA: TGTGCCAGCTCACCACGGACAGGGACAATTGAAGCTTTCTTT. The full variable domain, rest sourced from reference TRBV18 and TRBJ1-1, is NAGVMQNPRHLVRRRGQEARLRCSPMKGHSHVYWYRQLPEEGLKFMVYLQKENIIDESGMPKERFSAEFPKEGPSILRIQQVVRGDSAAYFCASSPRTGTIEAFFGQGTRLTVV.

The chain links TRBV11-2 to TRBJ2-7; 8 bases map to TRBD1. This CDR3 is 17 amino acids long. Per the germline V gene, CDR1 is SGHAT and CDR2 is FQNNGV. V dropped 1 base and J dropped 0; count of bases not matched to a gene: 8. The CDR3 sequence is CASSLGTGGQASYEQYF. DNA of the CDR3: TGTGCCAGCAGCTTAGGAACAGGGGGGCAGGCCTCCTACGAGCAGTACTTC.

J is TRBJ2-2 and V is TRBV24-1; D ambiguous. Trimming removed 9 bases from V and 7 bases from J, with 14 bases in between. CDR1 KGHDR and CDR2 SFDVKD come from the germline V gene. The CDR3 extends over 13 amino acids. DNA of the CDR3: TGTGCCACCCGGCGAGTGTCTGGCGGGGAGCTGTTTTTT. It encodes CATRRVSGGELFF.

This chain uses TRBV4-1 with TRBJ2-7; TRBD1 matches at 9 bases. The V gene's germline CDR1 is MGHRA and CDR2 YSYEKL. The CDR3 covers 15 residues. With V trimmed by 4 bases and J by 0 bases, 4 bases remained unmatched. CDR3 DNA: TGCGCCAGCAGCCGCGGACAGGGGCCCTCCTACGAGCAGTACTTC. This encodes CASSRGQGPSYEQYF.

This chain joins TRBV7-2 and TRBJ2-7; D is ambiguous. Trimming removed 1 base at V and 2 bases at J, with 9 bases between. The CDR3 sequence is 14 residues long. The germline gives CDR1 SGHTA, CDR2 FQGNSA. The CDR3 region is CASSLVVPPYEQYF. The CDR3 DNA sequence: TGTGCCAGCAGCTTAGTGGTGCCCCCCTACGAGCAGTACTTC.

This sequence joins TRBV19 and TRBJ1-1; TRBD1 agrees at 8 bases. Germline-derived CDR1 and CDR2 are LNHDA and SQIVND (reference sequence). The CDR3 contains 13 residues. Trimming removed 4 bases from V and 6 bases from J; junction bases left unmatched: 4. The CDR3 reads CASSTQQGAEAFF. CDR3 sequence (DNA): TGTGCCAGTAGTACGCAACAGGGGGCTGAAGCTTTCTTT. Drawing the rest from reference TRBV19 and TRBJ1-1, the complete variable domain is DGGITQSPKYLFRKEGQNVTLSCEQNLNHDAMYWYRQDPGQGLRLIYYSQIVNDFQKGDIAEGYSVSREKKESFPLTVTSAQKNPTAFYLCASSTQQGAEAFFGQGTRLTVV.

CDR3 loop: CASSDTGWGYEQYF. The CDR3 nucleotides are TGTGCCAGCAGCGATACAGGGTGGGGGTACGAGCAGTACTTC. The V gene is TRBV7-9, the J gene TRBJ2-7, with D possibly matching TRBD1 (6 bases). CDR3 size: 14 residues. The V end was cut by 5 bases, the J end by 4 bases, with 15 bases between. Germline lookup yields CDR1 SEHNR and CDR2 FQNEAQ (reference sequence).

The chain carries TRBV29-1 and TRBJ1-1; 7 nucleotides align to TRBD1. Per germline, CDR1 SQVTM and CDR2 ANQGSEA. V lost 3 bases and J lost 13; bases outside the gene matches: 11. The CDR3 is 12 residues long. CDR3 DNA: TGCAGCGTTGACCCCAGGGGGGGCAATGGTTTCTTT. Its translation: CSVDPRGGNGFF.